Sequencing of this T cell receptor (beta chain) was carried out in a study of cytomegalovirus exposure and HLA in healthy donors. Overall study results and limits: In vitro work confirmed that a few CMV-associated chains recognize CMV antigens.

The length of the CDR3 is 17 residues. The V end lost 1 base, the J end lost 0 bases, and 16 bases lay between the germline ends. Germline CDR1 SGHTA, CDR2 FQGNSA. A word on this clone: Antigen unknown.

TCRdb's table, derived via immunoSEQ multiplex PCR, lists solely in-frame clones and lacks some. The data show roughly 150,000 clones, with 84% seen just once and about 9.4% held by the top ten. The source is a man aged 25 to 40 in good health and CMV-seropositive. The chain combines TRBV7-2 with TRBJ2-7, with D perhaps matching TRBD1 (6 bases). Sequenced material: PBMCs. CDR3 region: CASSLGGQGPSSYEQYF. DNA for the CDR3: TGTGCCAGCAGCTTAGGGGGGCAGGGGCCGAGCTCCTACGAGCAGTACTTC.